Listed below are T cell receptor beta chains from one sample, sequenced in a study of blood T cell repertoires in COVID-19. Clones were sequenced by immunoSEQ multiplex PCR, and TCRdb holds only the in-frame ones, with some missing. The sample records 350,000 to 450,000 clones, around 85% being singletons. The sequenced sample was peripheral blood. These receptors originate from a woman between 18 and 30 years old with acute or convalescent COVID-19. Each CDR3 is given with its conserved first and last residue. A D gene is named only where the DNA matches it firmly. Clone size appears in some rows only: once, few, many, or a class for an expanded clone.

cdr3_aa	cdr3_nt	clone_size	j_call	v_call	d_call
CANHRAPMDEQFF	TGTGCCAACCACAGGGCCCCTATGGATGAGCAGTTCTTC	few	TRBJ2-1	TRBV28	-
CASSSGLAGGSTDTQYF	TGCGCCAGCAGCTCGGGACTAGCGGGGGGAAGCACAGATACGCAGTATTTT	-	TRBJ2-3	TRBV5-1	TRBD2
CASSLEFLGEKYF	TGTGCCAGCAGCTTAGAGTTTTTGGGCGAAAAGTACTTC	-	TRBJ2-7	TRBV7-7	-
CASSPGGRGSPRWGYTF	TGTGCCAGCAGCCCAGGGGGGCGCGGTTCGCCCCGTTGGGGCTACACCTTC	-	TRBJ1-2	TRBV7-3	TRBD1
CASSEAELAGRDTQYF	TGTGCCAGCAGTGAAGCGGAACTAGCGGGGAGAGATACGCAGTATTTT	-	TRBJ2-3	TRBV6-1	TRBD2
CASNSQGNTEAFF	TGTGCCAGCAATTCCCAGGGGAACACTGAAGCTTTCTTT	-	TRBJ1-1	TRBV2	-
CASRIRGSGDNSPLHF	TGTGCCAGCAGGATCAGGGGGTCCGGGGATAATTCACCCCTCCACTTT	-	TRBJ1-6	TRBV28	TRBD1
CASSATSGVDTQYF	TGTGCCAGCTCAGCTACTAGCGGGGTGGATACGCAGTATTTT	-	TRBJ2-3	TRBV18	TRBD2
CASRAGSYNSPLHF	TGTGCCAGCAGGGCGGGCTCCTATAATTCACCCCTCCACTTT	-	TRBJ1-6	TRBV6-5	-
CASSLGWDRGQETQYF	TGCGCCAGCAGCTTGGGGTGGGACAGGGGACAAGAGACCCAGTACTTC	-	TRBJ2-5	TRBV5-1	TRBD1
CASSDVGSNQPQHF	TGTGCCAGCAGCGACGTCGGGTCCAATCAGCCCCAGCATTTT	-	TRBJ1-5	TRBV6-6	-
CASSPRGSYEQYF	TGTGCCAGCAGTCCGAGGGGGTCCTACGAGCAGTACTTC	-	TRBJ2-7	TRBV27	-
CASSINGGSSYEQYF	TGTGCCAGCTCTATTAACGGGGGTTCCTCCTACGAGCAGTACTTC	many	TRBJ2-7	TRBV6-5	-
CASSESGAGGQKETQYF	TGCGCCAGCAGTGAGTCGGGGGCAGGGGGACAAAAAGAGACCCAGTACTTC	-	TRBJ2-5	TRBV10-1	TRBD1
CASSLTAIDTSPLHF	TGTGCCAGCAGTTTGACAGCCATAGACACCTCACCCCTCCACTTT	once	TRBJ1-6	TRBV6-4	-
CASSQGGNDRTDTQYF	TGTGCCAGCAGCCAAGGTGGGAATGACAGGACAGATACGCAGTATTTT	-	TRBJ2-3	TRBV4-2	-
CASSQTQGAAEKLFF	TGTGCCAGCAGCCAAACACAGGGGGCCGCGGAAAAACTGTTTTTT	-	TRBJ1-4	TRBV3-1/TRBV3-2	TRBD1
CASSLGTRDTQYF	TGTGCCAGCAGCTTAGGGACTAGAGATACGCAGTATTTT	-	TRBJ2-3	TRBV7-6	TRBD2
CATSRSRTLARDYGYTF	TGTGCCACCAGCAGATCAAGGACCCTTGCGCGGGACTATGGCTACACCTTC	-	TRBJ1-2	TRBV15	-
CASSIDLRGYGYTF	TGTGCCAGTAGTATAGACCTTCGAGGTTATGGCTACACCTTC	-	TRBJ1-2	TRBV19	-
CASSQAPTDTGELFF	TGCGCCAGCAGCCAAGCCCCTACAGATACCGGGGAGCTGTTTTTT	-	TRBJ2-2	TRBV4-1	-
CASSPSNSGNTIYF	TGTGCCAGCAGCCCTTCTAACTCTGGAAACACCATATATTTT	-	TRBJ1-3	TRBV9	-
CASSPLTGQGAHGYTF	TGTGCCAGCAGCCCCCTTACGGGACAGGGGGCACATGGCTACACCTTC	-	TRBJ1-2	TRBV3-1/TRBV3-2	TRBD1
CASSSRTGDSYEQYF	TGTGCCAGCAGCTCCAGGACAGGGGACTCCTACGAGCAGTACTTC	-	TRBJ2-7	TRBV7-8	TRBD1
CASSELGTGVPDTQYF	TGTGCCAGCAGTGAACTTGGGACAGGGGTTCCAGATACGCAGTATTTT	-	TRBJ2-3	TRBV6-1	TRBD1
CASSARGVADNNEQFF	TGTGCCAGTTCCGCTAGAGGGGTAGCGGATAACAATGAGCAGTTCTTC	-	TRBJ2-1	TRBV19	-
CASSIGGVAASTDTQYF	TGTGCCAGTAGTATAGGCGGGGTAGCGGCTAGCACAGATACGCAGTATTTT	few	TRBJ2-3	TRBV19	-
CASSHGGRGYGYTF	TGTGCCAGTAGTCACGGGGGACGGGGCTATGGCTACACCTTC	-	TRBJ1-2	TRBV19	-
CATSDHRGAYEQYF	TGTGCCACCAGTGACCACAGGGGCGCCTACGAGCAGTACTTC	-	TRBJ2-7	TRBV24-1	TRBD1
CASSYDRETGNTIYF	TGCGCCAGCAGCTACGACAGGGAAACTGGAAACACCATATATTTT	-	TRBJ1-3	TRBV4-1	TRBD1
CASSFTGGYNVNTEAFF	TGTGCCAGCAGCTTCACAGGGGGCTATAATGTGAACACTGAAGCTTTCTTT	-	TRBJ1-1	TRBV5-4	TRBD1
CASSALAGTGYNYGYTF	TGTGCCAGCAGTGCGCTCGCCGGGACAGGATATAACTATGGCTACACCTTC	-	TRBJ1-2	TRBV27	TRBD1
CASSTPWDRGKYNEQFF	TGTGCCAGCAGCACCCCCTGGGACAGGGGAAAATACAATGAGCAGTTCTTC	-	TRBJ2-1	TRBV9	TRBD1
CASGSRTGGFYGYTF	TGTGCCAGCGGGAGTAGGACAGGGGGCTTCTATGGCTACACCTTC	-	TRBJ1-2	TRBV2	TRBD1
CAILGRAEQYF	TGTGCCATCCTTGGGAGGGCCGAGCAGTACTTC	-	TRBJ2-7	TRBV27	TRBD2
CASSLVVGGLSYNEQFF	TGTGCCAGCAGCTTAGTAGTGGGGGGACTCTCCTACAATGAGCAGTTCTTC	-	TRBJ2-1	TRBV7-2	-